The clone carrying this T cell receptor (beta chain) has just a few counts. The antigen is unknown. V lost 11 bases, J lost 0 bases, and 7 bases lay in between. Germline V gives CDR1 SNHLY, CDR2 FYNNEI. The CDR3 contains 11 residues. This entry comes from a study of cytotoxic CD8 clonotypes in ibrutinib-treated CLL. Study-level background: The subjects consisted of approximately ten relapsed/refractory and around 15 treatment-naive individuals, with around 17 IGHV unmutated. Response samples were taken after a median of around 11 months on treatment, range 6 to 36.

Study-wide points: Public clonotypes showed up rarely, and on treatment they shrank or held steady. A difference in sampling times existed between sustained-remission and progressing patients.

Measured with immunoSEQ multiplex PCR; TCRdb has only the in-frame clones, and not every one. The profile shows approximately 280,000 clones, roughly four fifths of them singletons. The sample in question was PBMCs, obtained at disease progression, from a patient treated with ibrutinib. The J gene is TRBJ1-2, the V gene TRBV2; D not resolved. The clonotype was recovered from a human donor with chronic lymphocytic leukemia. DNA of the CDR3: TGTGCCGATTCCGCTAACTATGGCTACACCTTC. It codes for CADSANYGYTF.